This T cell receptor beta chain is drawn from a study of shared clonotypes between healthy human individuals. Each PCR replicate from the sorted subsets contained 150 to 250 ng DNA, which is about 31,000 T cell genomes. Libraries were prepared by immunoSEQ multiplex PCR; TCRdb keeps only in-frame clonotypes and omits some of them. The sample yields about 1.5 million clones, about 98% seen once. Per the germline V gene, CDR1 is SGHRS and CDR2 is YFSETQ. The CDR3 consists of 15 residues. Trimming pared 2 bases from V and 5 bases from J, leaving 15 bases between. Source material: naive CD4+ T cells sorted from blood. Subset meaning: CD45RA+ positively selected. This rearrangement joins TRBV5-1 to TRBJ2-3; D possibly corresponds to TRBD1 (5 bases). The TCR sequence derives from a man between 25 and 39 years old in good health. In DNA form, the CDR3 reads TGCGCCAGCAGCTTATGGGAAGCAGGGCAAGATACGCAGTATTTT. Protein: CASSLWEAGQDTQYF.